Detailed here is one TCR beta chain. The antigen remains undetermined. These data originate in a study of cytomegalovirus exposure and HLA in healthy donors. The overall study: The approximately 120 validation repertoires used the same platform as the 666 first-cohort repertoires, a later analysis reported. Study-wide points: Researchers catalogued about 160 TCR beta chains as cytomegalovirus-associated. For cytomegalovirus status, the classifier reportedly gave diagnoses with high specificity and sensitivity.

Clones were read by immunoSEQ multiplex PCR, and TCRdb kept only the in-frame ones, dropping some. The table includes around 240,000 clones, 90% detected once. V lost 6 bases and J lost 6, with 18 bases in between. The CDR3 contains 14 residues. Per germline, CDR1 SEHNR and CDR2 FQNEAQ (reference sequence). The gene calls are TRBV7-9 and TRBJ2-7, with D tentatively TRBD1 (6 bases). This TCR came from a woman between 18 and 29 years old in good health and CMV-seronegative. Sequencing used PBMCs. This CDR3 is CASSPGTILAEQYF. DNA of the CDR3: TGTGCCAGCAGTCCCGGGACAATACTCGCCGAGCAGTACTTC.